This is a list of T cell receptor beta chains from one sample in a study of blood T cell repertoires in COVID-19. Libraries were prepared by immunoSEQ multiplex PCR; TCRdb keeps only in-frame clonotypes and omits some of them. The sample has just over 250,000 clones; more than 85% are singletons. The sample consisted of peripheral blood. All receptors derive from a person under 35 with COVID-19, enrolled during active disease. CDR3s include the opening cysteine and the closing phenylalanine or tryptophan. D genes are given only for firm matches. Part of the rows lack a size; the others show once, few, many or a class for expanded clones.

TRBV3-1/TRBV3-2	TRBJ1-5	.	.	CASSRYRDQPQHF
TRBV2	TRBJ2-1	.	TRBD2	CASSPSGGEQFF
TRBV7-9	TRBJ1-4	.	.	CASSFGGEKLFF
TRBV5-1	TRBJ1-4	.	.	CASSLSGANEKLFF
TRBV27	TRBJ1-1	.	TRBD1	CASSTTGGNPEAFF
TRBV29-1	TRBJ2-2	once	.	CSVREGELFF
TRBV4-3	TRBJ2-7	.	TRBD2	CASSQEFSGSSYEQYF
TRBV12-3/TRBV12-4	TRBJ1-1	once	.	CASQLERGTEAFF
TRBV25-1	TRBJ2-3	once	.	CASSASSGSTDTQYF
TRBV5-1	TRBJ1-4	.	TRBD1	CASRPTGGPEEKLFF
TRBV24-1	TRBJ2-1	.	.	CATSDWQTYNEQFF